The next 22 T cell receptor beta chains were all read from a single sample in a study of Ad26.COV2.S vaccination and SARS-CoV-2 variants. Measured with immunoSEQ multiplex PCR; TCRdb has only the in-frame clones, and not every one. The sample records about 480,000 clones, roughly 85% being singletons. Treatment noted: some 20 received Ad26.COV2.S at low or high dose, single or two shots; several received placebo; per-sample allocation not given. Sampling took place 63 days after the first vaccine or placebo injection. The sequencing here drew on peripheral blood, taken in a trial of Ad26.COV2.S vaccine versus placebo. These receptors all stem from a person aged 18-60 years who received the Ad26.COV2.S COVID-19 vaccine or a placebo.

The CDR3 sequence is CASSPRVTGVLGRSTDTQYF. CDR3 coding DNA: TGCGCCAGCAGCCCGAGGGTAACGGGTGTGTTGGGACGGAGCACAGATACGCAGTATTTT. V usage is TRBV5-1 and J usage is TRBJ2-3; D is possibly TRBD1 or TRBD2 (5 bases each). CDR3 length: 20 amino acids. V was cut by 4 bases and J by 0 bases, with 27 bases left in between. Per germline, CDR1 SGHRS and CDR2 YFSETQ.

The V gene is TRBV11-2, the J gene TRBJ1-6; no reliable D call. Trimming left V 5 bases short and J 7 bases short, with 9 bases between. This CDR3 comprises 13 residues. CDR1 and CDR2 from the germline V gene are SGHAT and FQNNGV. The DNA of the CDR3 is TGTGCCAGCAGCAATAGGGCAAATTCACCCCTCCACTTT. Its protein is CASSNRANSPLHF. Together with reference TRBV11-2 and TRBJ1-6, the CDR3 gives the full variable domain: EAGVAQSPRYKIIEKRQSVAFWCNPISGHATLYWYQQILGQGPKLLIQFQNNGVVDDSQLPKDRFSAERLKGVDSTLKIQPAKLEDSAVYLCASSNRANSPLHFGNGTRLTVT.

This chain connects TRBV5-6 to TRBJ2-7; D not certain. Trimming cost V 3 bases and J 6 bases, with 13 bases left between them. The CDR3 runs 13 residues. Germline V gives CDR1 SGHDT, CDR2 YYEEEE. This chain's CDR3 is CASSSAPVGEQYF. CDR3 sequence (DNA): TGTGCCAGCAGCTCCGCCCCCGTCGGCGAGCAGTACTTC.

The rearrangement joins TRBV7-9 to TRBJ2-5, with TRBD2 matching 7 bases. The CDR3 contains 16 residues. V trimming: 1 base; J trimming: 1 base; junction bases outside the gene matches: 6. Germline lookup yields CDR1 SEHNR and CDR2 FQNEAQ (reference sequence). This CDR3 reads CASSLGRPSGQETQYF. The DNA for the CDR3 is TGTGCCAGCAGCTTAGGGAGACCTAGCGGCCAAGAGACCCAGTACTTC.

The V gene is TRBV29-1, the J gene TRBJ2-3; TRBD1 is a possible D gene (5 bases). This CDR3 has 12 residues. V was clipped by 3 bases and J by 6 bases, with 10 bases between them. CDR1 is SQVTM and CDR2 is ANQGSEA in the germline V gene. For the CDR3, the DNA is TGCAGCGTTGATTTGCCAGGGGATACGCAGTATTTT. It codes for CSVDLPGDTQYF.

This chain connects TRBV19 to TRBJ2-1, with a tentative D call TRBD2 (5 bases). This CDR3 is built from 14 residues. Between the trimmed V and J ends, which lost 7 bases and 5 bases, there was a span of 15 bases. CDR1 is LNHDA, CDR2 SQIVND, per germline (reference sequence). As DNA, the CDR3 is TGTGCCAGTAAGCGCCAGACGGGAAACAATGAGCAGTTCTTC. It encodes CASKRQTGNNEQFF.

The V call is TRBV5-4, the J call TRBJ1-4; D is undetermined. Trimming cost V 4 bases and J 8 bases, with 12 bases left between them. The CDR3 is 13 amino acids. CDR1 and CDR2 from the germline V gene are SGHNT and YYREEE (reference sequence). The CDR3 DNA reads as TGTGCCAGCAGCCTCCGGGGTGAGGAAAAACTGTTTTTT. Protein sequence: CASSLRGEEKLFF. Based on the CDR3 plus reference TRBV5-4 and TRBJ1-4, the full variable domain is ETGVTQSPTHLIKTRGQQVTLRCSSQSGHNTVSWYQQALGQGPQFIFQYYREEENGRGNFPPRFSGLQFPNYSSELNVNALELDDSALYLCASSLRGEEKLFFGSGTQLSVL.

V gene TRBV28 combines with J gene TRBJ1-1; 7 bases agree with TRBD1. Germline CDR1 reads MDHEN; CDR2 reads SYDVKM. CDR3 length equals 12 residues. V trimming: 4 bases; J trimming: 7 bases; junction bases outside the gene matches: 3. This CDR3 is CASSSSGGEAFF. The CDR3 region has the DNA TGTGCCAGCAGTTCCTCAGGGGGTGAAGCTTTCTTT.

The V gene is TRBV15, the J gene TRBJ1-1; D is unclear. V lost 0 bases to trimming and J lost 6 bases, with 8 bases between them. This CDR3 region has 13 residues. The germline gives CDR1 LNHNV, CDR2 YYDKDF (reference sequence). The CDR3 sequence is CATSRDRWPEAFF. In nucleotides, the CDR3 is TGTGCCACCAGCAGAGACCGGTGGCCTGAAGCTTTCTTT.

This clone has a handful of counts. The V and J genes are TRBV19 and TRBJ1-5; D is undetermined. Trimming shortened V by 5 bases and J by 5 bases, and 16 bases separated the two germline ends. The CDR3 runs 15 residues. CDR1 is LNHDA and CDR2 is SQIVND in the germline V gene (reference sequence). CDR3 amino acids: CASSFDQQPYQPQHF. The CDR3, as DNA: TGTGCCAGTAGTTTCGATCAGCAGCCGTATCAGCCCCAGCATTTT.

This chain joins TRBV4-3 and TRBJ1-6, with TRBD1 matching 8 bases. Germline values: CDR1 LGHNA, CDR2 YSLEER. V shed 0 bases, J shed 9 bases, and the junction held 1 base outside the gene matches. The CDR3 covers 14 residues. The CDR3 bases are TGCGCCAGCAGCCAAGAACAGGGGGTTTCACCCCTCCACTTT. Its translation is CASSQEQGVSPLHF.

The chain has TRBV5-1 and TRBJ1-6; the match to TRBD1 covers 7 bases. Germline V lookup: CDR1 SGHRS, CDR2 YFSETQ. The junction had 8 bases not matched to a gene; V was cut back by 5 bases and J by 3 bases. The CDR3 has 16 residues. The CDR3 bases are TGCGCCAGCAGTATAAGTACAGGGGACTATAATTCACCCCTCCACTTT. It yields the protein CASSISTGDYNSPLHF.

The CDR3 here is CASSLDRNGYTF. CDR3 nucleotides: TGTGCCAGCAGTCTTGACAGAAATGGCTACACCTTC. The chain couples TRBV6-6 to TRBJ1-2; possible D gene TRBD1, 5 bases. This CDR3 is built from 12 residues. Germline V gene data show CDR1 as MNHNY and CDR2 as SVGAGI (reference sequence). The V gene lost 5 bases and the J gene lost 6 bases, with 10 bases spanning the gap.

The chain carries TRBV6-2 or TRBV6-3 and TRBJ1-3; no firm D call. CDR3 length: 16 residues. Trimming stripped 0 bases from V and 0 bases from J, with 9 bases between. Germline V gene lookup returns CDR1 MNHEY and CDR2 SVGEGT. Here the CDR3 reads CASSYSGPISGNTIYF. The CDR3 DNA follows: TGTGCCAGCAGTTACTCCGGACCGATCTCTGGAAACACCATATATTTT.

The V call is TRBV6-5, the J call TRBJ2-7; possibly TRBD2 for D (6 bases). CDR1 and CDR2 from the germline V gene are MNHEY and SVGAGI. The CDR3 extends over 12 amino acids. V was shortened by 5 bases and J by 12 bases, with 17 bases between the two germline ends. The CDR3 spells CASSPHGGTSYF. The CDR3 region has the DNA TGTGCCAGCAGTCCACACGGAGGGACTTCGTACTTC.

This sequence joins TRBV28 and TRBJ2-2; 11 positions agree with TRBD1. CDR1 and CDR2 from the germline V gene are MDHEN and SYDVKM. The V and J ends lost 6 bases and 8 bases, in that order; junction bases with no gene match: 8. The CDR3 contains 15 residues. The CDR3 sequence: CASSSGQGVLGELFF. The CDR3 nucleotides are TGTGCCAGCAGCTCGGGACAGGGGGTGTTAGGGGAGCTGTTTTTT.

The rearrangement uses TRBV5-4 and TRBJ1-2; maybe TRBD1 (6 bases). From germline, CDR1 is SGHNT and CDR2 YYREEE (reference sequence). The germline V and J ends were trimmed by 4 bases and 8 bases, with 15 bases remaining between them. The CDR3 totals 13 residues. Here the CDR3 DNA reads TGTGCCAGCAGCCAGGGGAAAATCGAGGGCTACACCTTC. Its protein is CASSQGKIEGYTF.

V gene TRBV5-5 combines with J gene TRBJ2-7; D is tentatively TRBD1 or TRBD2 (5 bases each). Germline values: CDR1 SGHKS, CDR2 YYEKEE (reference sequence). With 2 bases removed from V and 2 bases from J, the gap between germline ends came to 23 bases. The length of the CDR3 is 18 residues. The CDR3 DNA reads TGTGCCAGCAGCTTAAGACCCCGGGGCCCTACTCTCGCCTACGAGCAGTACTTC. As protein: CASSLRPRGPTLAYEQYF.

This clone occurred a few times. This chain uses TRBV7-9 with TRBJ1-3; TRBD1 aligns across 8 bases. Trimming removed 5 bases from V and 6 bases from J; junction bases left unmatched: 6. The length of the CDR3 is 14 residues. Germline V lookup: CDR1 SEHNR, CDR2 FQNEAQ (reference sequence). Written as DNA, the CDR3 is TGTGCCAGCAGCCCCGGACAGGGAATAAACACCATATATTTT. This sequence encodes CASSPGQGINTIYF.

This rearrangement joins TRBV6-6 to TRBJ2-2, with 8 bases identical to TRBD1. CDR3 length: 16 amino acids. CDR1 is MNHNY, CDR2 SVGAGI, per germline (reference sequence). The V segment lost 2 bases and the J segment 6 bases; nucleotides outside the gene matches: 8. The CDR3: CASSYGAGGGSGELFF. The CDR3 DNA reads TGTGCCAGCAGTTACGGGGCAGGGGGCGGGTCCGGGGAGCTGTTTTTT.

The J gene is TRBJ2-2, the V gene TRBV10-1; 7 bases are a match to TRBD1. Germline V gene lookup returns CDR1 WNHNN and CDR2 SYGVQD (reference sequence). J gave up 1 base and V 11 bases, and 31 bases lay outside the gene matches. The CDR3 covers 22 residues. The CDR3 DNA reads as TGCGCCCGCACGAGAAGGGGGCGGGTTCCCCCTTTATTACAAATGAACACCGGGGAGCTGTTTTTT. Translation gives CARTRRGRVPPLLQMNTGELFF.

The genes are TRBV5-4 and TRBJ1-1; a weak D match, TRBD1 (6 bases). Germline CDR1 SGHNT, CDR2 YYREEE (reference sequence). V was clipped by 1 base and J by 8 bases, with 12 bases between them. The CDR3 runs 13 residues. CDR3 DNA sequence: TGTGCCAGCAGCTTGCATGGGGGCGCGGAAGCTTTCTTT. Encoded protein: CASSLHGGAEAFF.